This T cell receptor (beta chain) was obtained from a study of T cell responses to AZD1222 COVID-19 vaccine. V dropped 0 bases and J dropped 3 bases, with 7 bases sitting between them. CDR3 length: 14 amino acids. Germline V gene data show CDR1 as SGHDN and CDR2 as FVKESK. Data came from immunoSEQ multiplex PCR; TCRdb stores just in-frame clones and leaves some out. The data contain about 120,000 clones, less than 90% of them singletons. The clonotype originates from an adult in good health. The material sequenced was peripheral blood, taken on day 0 of AZD1222 vaccination. This chain connects TRBV14 to TRBJ2-3; D unresolved. CDR3 in DNA: TGTGCCAGCAGCCAAGAGCTAGAAACAGATACGCAGTATTTT. Translating gives CASSQELETDTQYF.